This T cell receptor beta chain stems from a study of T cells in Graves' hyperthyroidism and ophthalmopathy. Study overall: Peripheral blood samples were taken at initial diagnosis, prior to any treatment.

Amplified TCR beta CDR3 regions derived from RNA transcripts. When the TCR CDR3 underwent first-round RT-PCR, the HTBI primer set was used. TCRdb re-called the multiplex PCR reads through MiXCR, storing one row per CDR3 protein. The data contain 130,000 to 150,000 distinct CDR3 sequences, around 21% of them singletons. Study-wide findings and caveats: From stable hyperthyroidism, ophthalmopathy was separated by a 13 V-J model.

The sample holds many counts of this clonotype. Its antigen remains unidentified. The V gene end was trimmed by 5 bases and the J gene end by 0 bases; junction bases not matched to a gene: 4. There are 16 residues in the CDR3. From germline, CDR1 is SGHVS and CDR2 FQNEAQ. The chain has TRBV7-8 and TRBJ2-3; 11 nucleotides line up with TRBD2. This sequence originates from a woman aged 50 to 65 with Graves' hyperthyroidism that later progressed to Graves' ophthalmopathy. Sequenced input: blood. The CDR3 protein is CASSPRTSGSTDTQYF. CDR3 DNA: TGTGCCAGCAGCCCAAGGACTAGCGGGAGCACAGATACGCAGTATTTT. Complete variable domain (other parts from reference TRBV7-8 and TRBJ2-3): GAGVSQSPRYKVAKRGQDVALRCDPISGHVSLFWYQQALGQGPEFLTYFQNEAQLDKSGLPSDRFFAERPEGSVSTLKIQRTQQEDSAVYLCASSPRTSGSTDTQYFGPGTRLTVL.